These 5 T cell receptor beta chains share one sample of origin, sequenced in a study of CD4 and CD8 cells across lung adenocarcinoma regions. TCRdb reprocessed the PCR reads with MiXCR, giving one entry per CDR3 protein. The table records 9,500 to 15,000 distinct CDR3 sequences, approximately 50% of them present only once. The sequenced material came from CD8+ T cells from the margin of a lung tumor. The receptors were gathered from a male donor with lung adenocarcinoma. The CD4 and CD8 labels of this study may be unreliable.

This clonotype was recorded at least ten times. This chain uses TRBV27 with TRBJ2-3; 7 bases line up with TRBD1. The V gene end was trimmed by 5 bases and the J gene end by 4 bases; junction bases not matched to a gene: 3. The germline V gene encodes CDR1 MNHEY and CDR2 SMNVEV (reference sequence). The CDR3 covers 13 residues. CDR3 sequence reads: CASSPGTADTQYF. Written as DNA, the CDR3 is TGTGCCAGCAGTCCTGGGACAGCAGATACGCAGTATTTT.

The J gene is TRBJ2-1, the V gene TRBV6-1; tentatively, D is TRBD1 (6 bases). V shed 6 bases and J shed 8 bases, with 17 bases lying between them. The V gene's germline CDR1 is MNHNS and CDR2 SASEGT. CDR3 size: 14 residues. The CDR3 here is CASRKTGRIDEQFF. Here the CDR3 DNA reads TGTGCCAGCAGGAAGACAGGAAGAATCGATGAGCAGTTCTTC.

On this clonotype itself: One end of the junction varies from germline; a read error may be responsible. The chain uses TRBV10-3 and TRBJ2-5; 8 bases are a match to TRBD2. Germline V gene sequence: CDR1 ENHRY, CDR2 SYGVKD. The CDR3 sequence is 18 residues long. CDR3 sequence reads: CAISGRGPGGAGPETQYF. Here the CDR3 DNA reads TGTGCCATCAGTGGGCGGGGGCCCGGGGGGGCTGGCCCAGAGACCCAGTATTTC.

The V gene is TRBV27, the J gene TRBJ2-3; 11 bases map to TRBD2. The DNA end is a closer match to TRBJ2-5, so the J assignment may be wrong. The CDR3 runs to 18 residues. CDR1 and CDR2 (germline): MNHEY, SMNVEV (reference sequence). CDR3 nucleotide sequence: TGTGCCAGCAGTTTGGGACTTCTAGCGGGAGGCGGTCGGGAGACCCAGTACTTC. Its protein product is CASSLGLLAGGGRETQYF.

This clonotype was recorded at least ten times. The chain is built from TRBV6-2 or TRBV6-3 and TRBJ2-1; 9 bases line up with TRBD2. The V gene end was trimmed by 0 bases and the J gene end by 5 bases; junction bases not matched to a gene: 5. Germline lookup yields CDR1 MNHEY and CDR2 SVGEGT. The CDR3 spans 16 residues. The CDR3 is CASSYSRTSVNNEQFF. In DNA, the CDR3 is TGTGCCAGCAGTTACTCCCGGACTAGCGTTAACAATGAGCAGTTCTTC.